What follows describes a single T cell receptor beta chain. These data originate in a study of T cells after yellow fever vaccination. V lost 1 base and J 2 bases, leaving 9 bases between the germline ends. Germline CDR1 reads MDHEN; CDR2 reads SYDVKM. The CDR3 extends over 14 amino acids. TCRdb processed the 5' RACE reads anew with MiXCR; each CDR3 protein has one entry. Of hundreds of thousands of distinct CDR3 sequences detected, 15% to 20% appear once; the ten largest clones hold approximately 14%. The TCR was taken from a young man who received the YFV17D yellow fever vaccine. The material sequenced was PBMCs, taken 15 days after the yellow fever booster vaccination. The chain couples TRBV28 to TRBJ2-7, with unresolved D. The CDR3 protein is CASSLFGVTYEQYF. DNA for the CDR3: TGTGCCAGCAGTTTATTTGGGGTGACCTACGAGCAGTACTTC.